The clone carrying this TCR beta chain was observed at least ten times. As yet, its antigen is unknown. This sample is drawn from a study of human T cells and chemical hapten exposure. Looking at the study overall: Minor pooled library volume differences mainly drove per-sample TCR yield variation.

Notes on the study in general: Among TCRs, those above 1 in 1000 frequency were unaffected by DPC sensitization.

The CDR3 covers 16 residues. Trimming took off 5 bases at V and 0 bases at J, with 14 bases between the two ends. Germline loops: CDR1 MNHEY, CDR2 SMNVEV (reference sequence). Unfractionated whole blood yielded the extracted total RNA. The study's library attached unique molecular identifiers to single cDNA molecules. Per the study methods: Per sample, the median was around 100,000 TCRs, with values from 23,224 to 690,600. TCRdb redid the calling of the reads with MiXCR, one entry per CDR3 protein. The V and J calls and clone size are TCRdb's, not the authors'. The sample lists about 120,000 distinct CDR3 sequences, more than 8.5% occurring once.

This receptor was obtained from a human donor in good health. Some clones in this sample may be carry-over from other donors' samples. Sequenced material: whole blood. The chain employs TRBV27 and TRBJ2-1; D might be TRBD1 (6 bases). CDR3 in DNA: TGTGCCAGCAGTGGACAGTCCCCGAACTCCTACAATGAGCAGTTCTTC. Translation gives CASSGQSPNSYNEQFF.